This T cell receptor (beta chain) was recovered during a study of T cells expressing NK-cell markers. Study overall: It was from sorted CD3+CD56+NKG2C+, CD3+CD56+NKG2C- and CD3+CD56-NKG2C+ T cells that TCR beta repertoires came. Findings of the study overall: HCMV specificity of expanded NKG2C+ T cell clones remained unclear. Dominant NKG2C+ clonotype frequencies of 1.0-7.0% of CD8+ T cells were measured in over 5 donors.

About this clonotype: Its antigen is not known.

Each CDR3 protein gets one entry in TCRdb, which reprocessed the 5' RACE reads and gives no DNA. The listing records over 150,000 distinct CDR3 sequences. This CDR3 has 13 amino acids. Germline V gives CDR1 SSHAT, CDR2 FNYEAQ (reference sequence). The chain has TRBV7-7 and TRBJ2-3; TCRdb's D gene call, TRBD1, goes unchecked for lack of DNA. This clonotype was obtained from a woman between 45 and 65 years old in good health. The sequenced sample consisted of blood T cells: a sorted CD56 or NKG2C T cell subset, CD4+ or CD8+ T cells, or bulk PBMC T cells (not recorded which). The CDR3 region is CASSLGAGDTQYF.